This T cell receptor (beta chain) was recorded in a study of blood T cell repertoires in COVID-19. The wider study: Samples of COVID-19 (acute and convalescent) were obtained from the United States, Italy and Spain. Sources were T cells, B-cell-depleted T cells, or PBMCs; the material itself was cDNA or gDNA.

CDR3 length: 17 residues. The V segment lost 5 bases and the J segment 5 bases; nucleotides outside the gene matches: 12. Germline loops: CDR1 MNHNY, CDR2 SVGAGI (reference sequence). Profiling relied on immunoSEQ multiplex PCR, and the TCRdb table lists in-frame clones only, not all of them. In the table there are just under 250,000 clones, approximately 83% of which are singletons. This clonotype originated in a woman between 25 and 40 years old who had recovered from COVID-19. V is TRBV6-6 and J is TRBJ2-3; TRBD2 agrees at 11 bases. Sequencing input: peripheral blood. The DNA of the CDR3 is TGTGCCAGCAGTCGCCCCTTAGCGGGGGGGCTGGGAGATACGCAGTATTTT. Protein sequence: CASSRPLAGGLGDTQYF.